Here is one T cell receptor beta chain with its context. Its specificity is not known. This entry belongs to a study of T cells in Graves' hyperthyroidism and ophthalmopathy. From germline, CDR1 is SEHNR and CDR2 FQNEAQ (reference sequence). The CDR3 has 16 amino acids. V lost 5 bases, J lost 9 bases, and 12 bases stayed unmatched. Regions amplified from RNA transcripts were the TCR beta CDR3 regions. The HTBI set primed first-round TCR CDR3 RT-PCR. TCRdb re-derived calls from the multiplex PCR reads in MiXCR, one entry per CDR3 protein. The sample lists about 690,000 distinct CDR3 sequences, roughly 17% occurring once. The diagnoses drew upon clinical symptoms, serum thyroxine and TRAb, thyroid ultrasound and orbital computed tomography. Broader study findings: Within blood appeared most thyroid clonotypes that had expanded above 0.001.

This sequence was found in a man aged 50-59 years with Graves' hyperthyroidism. Sequenced sample: blood. The chain employs TRBV7-9 and TRBJ1-6, with 8 bases identical to TRBD1. The CDR3 protein is CASSLIGQGISSPLHF. CDR3 nucleotide sequence: TGTGCCAGCAGCCTGATAGGACAGGGTATAAGTTCACCCCTCCACTTT. The full variable domain, its missing parts supplied by reference TRBV7-9 and TRBJ1-6, is DTGVSQNPRHKITKRGQNVTFRCDPISEHNRLYWYRQTLGQGPEFLTYFQNEAQLEKSRLLSDRFSAERPKGSFSTLEIQRTEQGDSAMYLCASSLIGQGISSPLHFGNGTRLTVT.